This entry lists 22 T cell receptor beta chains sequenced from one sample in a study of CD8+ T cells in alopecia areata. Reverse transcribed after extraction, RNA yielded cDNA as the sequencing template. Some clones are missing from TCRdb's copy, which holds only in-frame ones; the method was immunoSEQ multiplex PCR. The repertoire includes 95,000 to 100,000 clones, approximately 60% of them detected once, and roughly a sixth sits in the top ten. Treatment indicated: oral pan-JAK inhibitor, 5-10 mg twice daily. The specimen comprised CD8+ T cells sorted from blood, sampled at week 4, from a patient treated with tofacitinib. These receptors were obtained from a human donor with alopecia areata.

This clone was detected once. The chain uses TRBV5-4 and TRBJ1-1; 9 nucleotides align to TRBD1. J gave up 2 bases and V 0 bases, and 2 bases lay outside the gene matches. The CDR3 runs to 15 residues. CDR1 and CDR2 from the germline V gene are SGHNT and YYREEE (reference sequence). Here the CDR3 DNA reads TGTGCCAGCAGCTTGGGGGACAGGGAAAACACTGAAGCTTTCTTT. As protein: CASSLGDRENTEAFF.

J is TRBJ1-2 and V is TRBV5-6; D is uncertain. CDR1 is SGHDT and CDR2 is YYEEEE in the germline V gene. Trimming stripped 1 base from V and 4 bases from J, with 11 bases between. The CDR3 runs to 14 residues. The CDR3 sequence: CASSLIGDPYGYTF. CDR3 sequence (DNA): TGTGCCAGCAGCTTGATCGGAGACCCCTATGGCTACACCTTC.

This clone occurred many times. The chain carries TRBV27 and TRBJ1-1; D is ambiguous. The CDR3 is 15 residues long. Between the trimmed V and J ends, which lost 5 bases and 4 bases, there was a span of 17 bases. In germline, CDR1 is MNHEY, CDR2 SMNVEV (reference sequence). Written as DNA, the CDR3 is TGTGCCAGCAGTATGCTCGGGGTGGGGATCACTGAAGCTTTCTTT. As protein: CASSMLGVGITEAFF.

Here the CDR3 DNA reads TGTGCCAGCAGCCCCACAGGGAGCTCCTATAATTCACCCCTCCACTTT. Its protein product is CASSPTGSSYNSPLHF. The rearrangement links TRBV13 to TRBJ1-6; D may be TRBD1 (6 bases). The CDR3 sequence is 16 residues long. CDR1 PRHDT and CDR2 FYEKMQ come from the germline V gene (reference sequence). Trimming removed 5 bases from V and 0 bases from J, with 11 bases in between.

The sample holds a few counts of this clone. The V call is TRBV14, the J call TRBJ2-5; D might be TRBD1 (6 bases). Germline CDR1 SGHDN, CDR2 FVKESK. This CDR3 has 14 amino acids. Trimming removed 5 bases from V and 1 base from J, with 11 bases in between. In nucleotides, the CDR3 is TGTGCCAGCAGCGCGGACAGTACCCAAGAGACCCAGTACTTC. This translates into CASSADSTQETQYF.

The CDR3 protein is CASSVASGDRETQYF. The CDR3, as DNA: TGTGCCAGCAGCGTTGCTAGCGGGGATCGAGAGACCCAGTACTTC. The chain couples TRBV9 to TRBJ2-5; 9 bases align to TRBD2. Trimming removed 2 bases from V and 4 bases from J; junction bases left unmatched: 6. Germline CDR1 is SGDLS and CDR2 is YYNGEE. The CDR3 sequence is 15 residues long.

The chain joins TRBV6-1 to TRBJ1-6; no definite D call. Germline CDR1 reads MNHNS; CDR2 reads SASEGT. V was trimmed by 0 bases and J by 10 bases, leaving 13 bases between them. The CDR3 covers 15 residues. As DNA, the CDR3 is TGTGCCAGCAGTGAAGCGCGTAGTCATATCTCACCCCTCCACTTT. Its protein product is CASSEARSHISPLHF.

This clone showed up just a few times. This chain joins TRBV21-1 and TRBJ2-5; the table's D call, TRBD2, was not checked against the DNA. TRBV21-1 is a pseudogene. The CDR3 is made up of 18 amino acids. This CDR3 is CASSNTSRWREDQETQYF. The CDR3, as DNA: TGTGCCAGCAGCAACACCTCTAGGTGGAGGGAAGATCAAGAGACCCAGTACTTC.

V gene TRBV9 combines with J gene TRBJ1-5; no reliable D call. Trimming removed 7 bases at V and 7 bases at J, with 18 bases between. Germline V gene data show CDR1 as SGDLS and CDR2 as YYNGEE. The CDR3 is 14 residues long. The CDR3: CASGSGPSEQPQHF. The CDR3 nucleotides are TGTGCCAGCGGGAGCGGGCCTTCAGAACAGCCCCAGCATTTT.

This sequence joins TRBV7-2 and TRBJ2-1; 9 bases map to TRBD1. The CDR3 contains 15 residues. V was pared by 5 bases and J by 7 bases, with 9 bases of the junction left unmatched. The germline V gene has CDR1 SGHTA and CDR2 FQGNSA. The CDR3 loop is CASSDRDRENNEQFF. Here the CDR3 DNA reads TGTGCCAGCAGCGACCGGGACAGGGAGAATAATGAGCAGTTCTTC.

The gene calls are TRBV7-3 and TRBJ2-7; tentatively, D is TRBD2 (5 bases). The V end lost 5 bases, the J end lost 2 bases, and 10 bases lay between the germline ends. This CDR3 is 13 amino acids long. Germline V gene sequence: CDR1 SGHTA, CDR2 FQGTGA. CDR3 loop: CASSPGIAYEQYF. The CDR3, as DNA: TGTGCCAGCAGCCCCGGGATTGCCTACGAGCAGTACTTC.

CDR3 DNA: TGTGCCAGCAGCCCCGGGACAGGTCGATACGAGCAGTACTTC. Encoded protein: CASSPGTGRYEQYF. V usage is TRBV7-7 and J usage is TRBJ2-7; 8 nucleotides line up with TRBD1. Per the germline V gene, CDR1 is SSHAT and CDR2 is FNYEAQ (reference sequence). V lost 5 bases and J lost 4; bases outside the gene matches: 7. The CDR3 has 14 amino acids.

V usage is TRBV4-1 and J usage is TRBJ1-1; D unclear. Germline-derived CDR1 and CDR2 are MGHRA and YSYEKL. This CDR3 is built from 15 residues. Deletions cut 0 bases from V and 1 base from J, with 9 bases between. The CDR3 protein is CASSQDLRPNTEAFF. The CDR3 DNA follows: TGCGCCAGCAGCCAAGATTTACGGCCGAACACTGAAGCTTTCTTT.

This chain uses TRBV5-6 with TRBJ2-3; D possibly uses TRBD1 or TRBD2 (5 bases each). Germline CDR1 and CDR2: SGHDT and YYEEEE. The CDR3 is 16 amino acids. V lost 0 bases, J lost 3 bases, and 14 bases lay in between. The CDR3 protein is CASSLDAGRVTDTQYF. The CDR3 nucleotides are TGTGCCAGCAGCTTGGACGCAGGGCGGGTGACAGATACGCAGTATTTT.

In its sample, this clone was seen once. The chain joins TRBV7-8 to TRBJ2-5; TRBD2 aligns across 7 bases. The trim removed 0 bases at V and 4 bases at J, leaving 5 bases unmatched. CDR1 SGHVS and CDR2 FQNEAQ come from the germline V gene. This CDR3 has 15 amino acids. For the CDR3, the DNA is TGTGCCAGCAGCTTAGCAGGCGGGAGACGAGAGACCCAGTACTTC. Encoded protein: CASSLAGGRRETQYF. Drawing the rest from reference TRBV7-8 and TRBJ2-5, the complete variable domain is GAGVSQSPRYKVAKRGQDVALRCDPISGHVSLFWYQQALGQGPEFLTYFQNEAQLDKSGLPSDRFFAERPEGSVSTLKIQRTQQEDSAVYLCASSLAGGRRETQYFGPGTRLLVL.

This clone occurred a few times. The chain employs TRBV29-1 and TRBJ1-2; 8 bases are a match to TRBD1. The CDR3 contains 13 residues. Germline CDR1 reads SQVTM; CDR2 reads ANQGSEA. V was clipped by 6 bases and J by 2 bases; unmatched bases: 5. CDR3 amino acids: CSVEQGVNYGYTF. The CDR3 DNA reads TGCAGCGTGGAACAGGGGGTGAACTATGGCTACACCTTC.

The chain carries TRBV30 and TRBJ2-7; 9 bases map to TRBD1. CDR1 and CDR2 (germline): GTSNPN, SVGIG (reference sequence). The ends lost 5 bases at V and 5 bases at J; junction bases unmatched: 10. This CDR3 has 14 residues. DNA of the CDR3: TGTGCCTGGGGTGACGGGACAGGGCCTAACGAGCAGTACTTC. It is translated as CAWGDGTGPNEQYF.

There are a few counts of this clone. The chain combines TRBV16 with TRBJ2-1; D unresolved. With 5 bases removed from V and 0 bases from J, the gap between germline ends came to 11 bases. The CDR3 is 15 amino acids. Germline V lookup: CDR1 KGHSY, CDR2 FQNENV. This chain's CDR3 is CASSARLGSYNEQFF. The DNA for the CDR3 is TGTGCCAGCAGCGCCCGACTGGGCTCCTACAATGAGCAGTTCTTC. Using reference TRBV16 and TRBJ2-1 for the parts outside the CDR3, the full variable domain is GEEVAQTPKHLVRGEGQKAKLYCAPIKGHSYVFWYQQVLKNEFKFLISFQNENVFDETGMPKERFSAKCLPNSPCSLEIQATKLEDSAVYFCASSARLGSYNEQFFGPGTRLTVL.

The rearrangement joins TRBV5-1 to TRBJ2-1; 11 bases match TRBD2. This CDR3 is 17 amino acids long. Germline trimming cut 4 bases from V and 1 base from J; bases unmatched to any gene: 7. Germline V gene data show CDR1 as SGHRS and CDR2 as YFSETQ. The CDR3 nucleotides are TGCGCCAGCAGCGTACTACTAGCGGGGGATTCCTACAATGAGCAGTTCTTC. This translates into CASSVLLAGDSYNEQFF.

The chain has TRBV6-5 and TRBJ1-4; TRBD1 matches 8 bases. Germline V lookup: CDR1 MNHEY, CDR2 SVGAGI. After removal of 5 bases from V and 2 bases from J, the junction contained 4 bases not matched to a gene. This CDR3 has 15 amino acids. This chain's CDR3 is CASSNAGGTNEKLFF. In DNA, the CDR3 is TGTGCCAGCAGTAACGCAGGGGGCACTAATGAAAAACTGTTTTTT.

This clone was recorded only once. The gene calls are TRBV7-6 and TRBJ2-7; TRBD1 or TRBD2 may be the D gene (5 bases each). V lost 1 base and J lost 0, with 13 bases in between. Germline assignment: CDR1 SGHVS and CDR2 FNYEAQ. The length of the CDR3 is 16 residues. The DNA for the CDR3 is TGTGCCAGCAGCTTAGGTCGAGGGGCAGACTCCTACGAGCAGTACTTC. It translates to CASSLGRGADSYEQYF. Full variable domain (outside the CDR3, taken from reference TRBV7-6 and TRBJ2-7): GAGVSQSPRYKVTKRGQDVALRCDPISGHVSLYWYRQALGQGPEFLTYFNYEAQQDKSGLPNDRFSAERPEGSISTLTIQRTEQRDSAMYRCASSLGRGADSYEQYFGPGTRLTVT.

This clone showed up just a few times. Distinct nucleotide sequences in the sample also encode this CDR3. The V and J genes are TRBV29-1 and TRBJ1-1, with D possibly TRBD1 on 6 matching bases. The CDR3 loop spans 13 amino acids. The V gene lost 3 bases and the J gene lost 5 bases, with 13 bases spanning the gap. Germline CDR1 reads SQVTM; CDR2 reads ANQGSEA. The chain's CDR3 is CSVEGGARTEAFF. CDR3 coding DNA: TGCAGCGTTGAGGGGGGGGCGCGAACTGAAGCTTTCTTT.